The 27 T cell receptor beta chains below were found in one sample sequenced in a study of blood T cells in healthy people across ages (dated by TCRdb to between 2015 and 2017). The library was obtained by 5' RACE. The sequencing machine was an Illumina HiSeq 2500. The second PCR ran for about 6 to 11 cycles and used a J-beta primer mix along with a sample-barcoded 5' primer. TCRdb cleaned the public reads at Q25 with fastp, built clones with MiXCR and kept in-frame beta chains. All rows with the same CDR3 protein become a single entry with the most common DNA and genes. This sample lists about 940,000 distinct CDR3 sequences; roughly 48% were detected once. In total, the top ten clones hold 13% of the sample. The sequencing sample was made of blood. These receptors all stem from a man aged 25-40 years in good health.

The gene calls are TRBV7-2 and TRBJ2-3; 7 bases match TRBD1. The CDR3 length is 12 residues. V shed 5 bases and J 14 bases; nucleotides not matched to a gene: 10. Germline lookup yields CDR1 SGHTA and CDR2 FQGNSA. The CDR3 region is CASSLDRWGGYF. The CDR3 bases are TGTGCCAGCAGCCTGGACAGGTGGGGTGGGTATTTT.

The DNA of the CDR3 is TGTGCCAGCACCTTAGACGGACAGAATTCACCCCTCCACTTT. Its protein product is CASTLDGQNSPLHF. This chain joins TRBV12-3 or TRBV12-4 and TRBJ1-6; tentative D call: TRBD1 (6 bases). The CDR3 extends over 14 amino acids. V was pared by 7 bases and J by 7 bases, with 14 bases between.

As DNA, the CDR3 is TGTGCCACCAGCAGAGATGGTGGTAGCCGCGAGCAGTACTTC. It codes for CATSRDGGSREQYF. The V and J genes are TRBV15 and TRBJ2-5; the D is unclear. The J call may be in error: the DNA end matches TRBJ2-7 better. CDR3 size: 14 residues. Germline V gives CDR1 LNHNV, CDR2 YYDKDF (reference sequence).

This clonotype was counted a few times. The CDR3 protein is CASGTDNSYEQYF. The CDR3 DNA reads TGTGCCTCCGGGACGGACAACTCCTACGAGCAGTACTTC. The V call is TRBV4-2, the J call TRBJ2-7; D may correspond to TRBD1 or TRBD2 (5 bases each). From germline, CDR1 is LGHNA and CDR2 YNFKEQ. V shed 11 bases and J shed 0 bases, with 14 bases lying between them. This CDR3 has 13 amino acids.

This clonotype has just a few counts. DNA for the CDR3: TGTGCCAGCAGTGACGGACAGGGCACCGGGGAGCTGTTTTTT. It translates to CASSDGQGTGELFF. The V and J genes are TRBV6-4 and TRBJ2-2; 8 bases agree with TRBD1. Germline assignment: CDR1 MRHNA and CDR2 SNTAGT. The CDR3 runs 14 residues. J was trimmed by 4 bases and V by 2 bases; bases with no gene match: 0.

The rearrangement joins TRBV7-8 to TRBJ2-1; D could derive from TRBD1 or TRBD2 (5 bases each). V lost 2 bases, J lost 0 bases, and 11 bases lay in between. The CDR3 runs to 16 residues. Per germline, CDR1 SGHVS and CDR2 FQNEAQ. The CDR3 DNA sequence: TGTGCCAGCAGCTTATATGGGGGAAGCTCCTACAATGAGCAGTTCTTC. It translates to CASSLYGGSSYNEQFF.

The V call is TRBV27, the J call TRBJ2-3; 9 bases line up with TRBD2. Germline V gene lookup returns CDR1 MNHEY and CDR2 SMNVEV (reference sequence). There are 15 residues in the CDR3. The junction had 10 bases not matched to a gene; V was cut back by 5 bases and J by 7 bases. For the CDR3, the DNA is TGTGCCAGCAGTCCCCTAGGGCGGGGGGGAAATACGCAGTATTTT. Translating it yields CASSPLGRGGNTQYF.

The rearrangement joins TRBV13 to TRBJ2-7; D might be TRBD2 (5 bases). The CDR3 is 15 residues long. Germline V gives CDR1 PRHDT, CDR2 FYEKMQ (reference sequence). Trimming removed 4 bases from V and 7 bases from J, with 20 bases in between. Here the CDR3 DNA reads TGTGCCAGCAGCTCGCACTATGCGGGCCCCAAGGAGCAGTACTTC. This sequence encodes CASSSHYAGPKEQYF. Filled out from reference TRBV13 and TRBJ2-7, the complete variable domain reads AAGVIQSPRHLIKEKRETATLKCYPIPRHDTVYWYQQGPGQDPQFLISFYEKMQSDKGSIPDRFSAQQFSDYHSELNMSSLELGDSALYFCASSSHYAGPKEQYFGPGTRLTVT.

The J gene is TRBJ1-2, the V gene TRBV29-1, with 11 bases aligning to TRBD1. The CDR3 has 15 amino acids. CDR1 is SQVTM and CDR2 is ANQGSEA in the germline V gene. The ends lost 0 bases at V and 3 bases at J; junction bases unmatched: 3. CDR3 bases: TGCAGCGTTGAAGACCCGGGACAGGGGGACTATGGCTACACCTTC. Amino acids: CSVEDPGQGDYGYTF.

The rearrangement uses TRBV4-1 and TRBJ1-5; D unclear. The germline gives CDR1 MGHRA, CDR2 YSYEKL. The CDR3 is made up of 13 amino acids. Trimming cost V 8 bases and J 3 bases, with 11 bases left between them. As DNA, the CDR3 is TGCGCCAGCGCCGACGGGTTCAATCAGCCCCAGCATTTT. Translating it yields CASADGFNQPQHF.

The chain combines TRBV6-4 with TRBJ1-2, with D maybe TRBD1 (5 bases). CDR1 and CDR2 from the germline V gene are MRHNA and SNTAGT. The CDR3 is 15 residues long. The V end was cut by 0 bases, the J end by 7 bases, with 15 bases between. CDR3 in amino acids: CASSDSGSGGRGYTF. CDR3 DNA: TGTGCCAGCAGTGACTCTGGCAGCGGGGGTCGTGGCTACACCTTC.

Only a few counts were recorded for this clonotype. The chain uses TRBV27 and TRBJ2-7; 9 nucleotides align to TRBD1. V gave up 6 bases and J gave up 4 bases; unmatched junction bases: 10. The CDR3 spans 15 residues. CDR1 and CDR2 (germline): MNHEY, SMNVEV (reference sequence). The CDR3 loop is CASSPGTGILYEQYF. The CDR3, as DNA: TGTGCCAGCAGCCCCGGGACAGGGATCCTTTACGAGCAGTACTTC.

V gene TRBV28 combines with J gene TRBJ2-3; 11 bases match TRBD1. The CDR3 is made up of 20 amino acids. J lost 0 bases, V lost 3 bases, and 14 bases had no gene match. In germline, CDR1 is MDHEN, CDR2 SYDVKM. CDR3 protein: CASSFVTGTGGLTSTDTQYF. CDR3 nucleotide sequence: TGTGCCAGCAGTTTCGTTACCGGGACAGGGGGGCTCACTAGCACAGATACGCAGTATTTT. Variable domain in full (rest from reference TRBV28 and TRBJ2-3): DVKVTQSSRYLVKRTGEKVFLECVQDMDHENMFWYRQDPGLGLRLIYFSYDVKMKEKGDIPEGYSVSREKKERFSLILESASTNQTSMYLCASSFVTGTGGLTSTDTQYFGPGTRLTVL.

This sequence joins TRBV28 and TRBJ2-3; TRBD1 agrees at 12 bases. The germline V gene has CDR1 MDHEN and CDR2 SYDVKM. V shed 5 bases and J 4 bases; nucleotides not matched to a gene: 7. The CDR3 has 16 amino acids. The CDR3 sequence: CASSLRGTGGADTQYF. CDR3 nucleotides: TGTGCCAGCAGTCTACGCGGGACAGGGGGCGCAGATACGCAGTATTTT. Based on the CDR3 plus reference TRBV28 and TRBJ2-3, the full variable domain is DVKVTQSSRYLVKRTGEKVFLECVQDMDHENMFWYRQDPGLGLRLIYFSYDVKMKEKGDIPEGYSVSREKKERFSLILESASTNQTSMYLCASSLRGTGGADTQYFGPGTRLTVL.

The chain combines TRBV29-1 with TRBJ2-2, with 7 bases aligning to TRBD1. The ends lost 7 bases at V and 1 base at J; junction bases unmatched: 6. Germline-derived CDR1 and CDR2 are SQVTM and ANQGSEA. The CDR3 consists of 14 residues. CDR3 bases: TGCAGCGCCCGGACAGGTCTGAACACCGGGGAGCTGTTTTTT. This codes for CSARTGLNTGELFF.

In its sample, this clonotype was seen once. The rearrangement joins TRBV7-6 to TRBJ2-5; no clear D. The CDR3 totals 13 residues. CDR1 and CDR2 from the germline V gene are SGHVS and FNYEAQ. V gave up 11 bases and J gave up 1 base, with 14 bases separating them. The CDR3 bases are TGTGCCGCCCGAGATACATTCCAAGAGACCCAGTACTTC. Its protein is CAARDTFQETQYF.

The chain recombines TRBV4-3 with TRBJ2-5, with D tentatively TRBD2 (6 bases). The J call may be wrong; the DNA end is better matched by TRBJ2-7. From germline, CDR1 is LGHNA and CDR2 YSLEER. The length of the CDR3 is 15 residues. CDR3 sequence: CASSQDGQGGLEQYF. The CDR3 DNA reads TGCGCCAGCAGCCAAGATGGCCAGGGAGGTCTCGAGCAGTACTTC.

V usage is TRBV18 and J usage is TRBJ2-4; D is unresolved. Near its end, the DNA agrees better with TRBJ2-5, so the J call may be wrong. CDR3 length: 13 amino acids. The germline gives CDR1 KGHSH, CDR2 LQKENI. The CDR3 nucleotides are TGTGCCAGCTCACCCTACAAGGGAGAGACCCAGTACTTC. This encodes CASSPYKGETQYF.

This clonotype showed up just a few times. The V gene is TRBV3-1, the J gene TRBJ2-5; D remains ambiguous. The DNA matches TRBJ2-7 better at its end, which makes the J call doubtful. Germline V CDR1 and CDR2: LGHDT, YNNKEL (reference sequence). This CDR3 region has 14 residues. DNA for the CDR3: TGTGCCAGCAGCCAAGTCATGGGGAACTACGAGCAGTACTTC. It is translated as CASSQVMGNYEQYF.

There are many counts of this clonotype. The chain links TRBV12-3 or TRBV12-4 to TRBJ2-3; 7 bases match TRBD2. The CDR3 covers 15 residues. V lost 3 bases, J lost 1 base, and 4 bases stayed unmatched. This chain's CDR3 is CASSLASGGTDTQYF. Written as DNA, the CDR3 is TGTGCCAGCAGTTTGGCGAGCGGGGGCACAGATACGCAGTATTTT.

Points on this clonotype: One end of the junction varies from germline; a read error may be responsible. The chain employs TRBV11-1 and TRBJ2-7, with D tentatively TRBD1 or TRBD2 (6 bases each). The J call may be mistaken, given a closer DNA end match to TRBJ2-5. This CDR3 is built from 15 residues. The germline CDR1 and CDR2 sequences are SGHAT and FQDESV (reference sequence). The CDR3 sequence is CAGSLEIGGWETQYF. CDR3 nucleotide sequence: TGTGCCGGCAGCTTAGAGATCGGGGGCTGGGAGACCCAGTACTTC.

About this clonotype itself: A read error may explain this, as a much larger clone is one base away. This chain links TRBV6-2 or TRBV6-3 with TRBJ2-3; 8 positions match TRBD1. The CDR3 is made up of 16 amino acids. CDR1 and CDR2 (germline): MNHEY, SVGEGT. DNA of the CDR3: TGTGCCGGCAGTCGACAGGGGATCGGCCGCACAGATACGCAGTATTTT. Amino acid sequence: CAGSRQGIGRTDTQYF.

The rearrangement links TRBV20-1 to TRBJ1-6; D ambiguous. V was cut by 5 bases and J by 6 bases, with 8 bases left in between. Germline V lookup: CDR1 DFQATT, CDR2 SNEGSKA (reference sequence). The CDR3 is made up of 12 amino acids. The CDR3 DNA reads TGCAGTGCTTCGGACGGTAATTCACCCCTCCACTTT. Translated: CSASDGNSPLHF.

Here the CDR3 DNA reads TGCAGTGCTAGTCGCCCGGGACAGGGCGATGGCTACACCTTC. Residues: CSASRPGQGDGYTF. The gene calls are TRBV20-1 and TRBJ1-2, with 9 bases matching TRBD1. Germline CDR1 DFQATT, CDR2 SNEGSKA (reference sequence). V lost 3 bases, J lost 6 bases, and 8 bases stayed unmatched. The length of the CDR3 is 14 residues.

The chain links TRBV29-1 to TRBJ2-7, with 9 bases that match TRBD1. The CDR3 is 14 residues long. V dropped 6 bases and J dropped 6; count of bases not matched to a gene: 12. Germline lookup yields CDR1 SQVTM and CDR2 ANQGSEA. This chain's CDR3 is CSVLTGTGRREQYF. The CDR3 DNA is TGCAGCGTGCTCACCGGGACAGGGCGCCGCGAGCAGTACTTC.

The J gene is TRBJ2-2, the V gene TRBV27; possibly TRBD1 or TRBD2 for D (5 bases each). Trimming pared 4 bases from V and 2 bases from J, leaving 11 bases between. The germline V gene encodes CDR1 MNHEY and CDR2 SMNVEV (reference sequence). The CDR3 has 15 amino acids. CDR3 loop: CASSWGIGNTGELFF. CDR3 coding DNA: TGTGCCAGCAGTTGGGGGATCGGTAACACCGGGGAGCTGTTTTTT.

This clonotype has more than one count but fewer than ten. The CDR3 region is CASTEGIETQYF. CDR3 nucleotides: TGTGCCAGCACCGAGGGTATAGAGACCCAGTACTTC. The chain couples TRBV6-2 or TRBV6-3 to TRBJ2-5; possible D gene TRBD2, 5 bases. V was clipped by 7 bases and J by 4 bases, with 10 bases between them. This CDR3 is built from 12 residues. Germline V gene data show CDR1 as MNHEY and CDR2 as SVGEGT.